A single sample is the source of the 7 T cell receptor beta chains below, sequenced in a study of blood T cell repertoires in COVID-19. Clones were read by immunoSEQ multiplex PCR, and TCRdb kept only the in-frame ones, dropping some. The sample holds more than 200,000 clones, around 87% seen once. Sequencing was carried out using PBMCs or T cells enriched from blood (not recorded which). The receptor source for this set is a woman between 45 and 65 years old who had recovered from COVID-19.

V and J are TRBV7-9 and TRBJ2-2; maybe TRBD1 (7 bases). Trimming removed 2 bases at V and 5 bases at J, with 18 bases between. The CDR3 has 17 amino acids. Germline V gene data show CDR1 as SEHNR and CDR2 as FQNEAQ (reference sequence). The CDR3 loop reads CASSLSPGGMLTGELFF. The DNA of the CDR3 is TGTGCCAGCAGCTTAAGCCCAGGGGGGATGTTAACCGGGGAGCTGTTTTTT.

The chain uses TRBV7-3 and TRBJ2-5; D may be TRBD1 (5 bases). This CDR3 contains 19 residues. V was pared by 3 bases and J by 0 bases, with 23 bases between. The V gene's germline CDR1 is SGHTA and CDR2 FQGTGA. CDR3 sequence: CASSLTTANTKPDQETQYF. Written as DNA, the CDR3 is TGTGCCAGCAGCTTGACGACAGCTAATACCAAACCGGACCAAGAGACCCAGTACTTC.

The CDR3 loop is CASRFGRNQPQHF. CDR3 sequence (DNA): TGTGCCAGCAGGTTTGGGAGGAATCAGCCCCAGCATTTT. V gene TRBV12-3 or TRBV12-4 combines with J gene TRBJ1-5; no definite D call. Trimming stripped 6 bases from V and 4 bases from J, with 10 bases between. This CDR3 has 13 amino acids.

DNA for the CDR3: TGTGCCAGCAGCTACGGACAGGGTTTCTATAATTCACCCCTCCACTTT. Encoded protein: CASSYGQGFYNSPLHF. V usage is TRBV7-2 and J usage is TRBJ1-6; 8 bases match TRBD1. Germline V gene sequence: CDR1 SGHTA, CDR2 FQGNSA. CDR3 length equals 16 residues. V lost 4 bases and J lost 3; bases outside the gene matches: 5. Complete variable domain (other parts from reference TRBV7-2 and TRBJ1-6): GAGVSQSPSNKVTEKGKDVELRCDPISGHTALYWYRQSLGQGLEFLIYFQGNSAPDKSGLPSDRFSAERTGGSVSTLTIQRTQQEDSAVYLCASSYGQGFYNSPLHFGNGTRLTVT.

V gene TRBV19 combines with J gene TRBJ1-2, with TRBD1 matching over 7 bases. The V gene's germline CDR1 is LNHDA and CDR2 SQIVND (reference sequence). The V segment lost 9 bases and the J segment 0 bases; nucleotides outside the gene matches: 7. The CDR3 sequence is 14 residues long. The CDR3 is CASQTGAANYGYTF. CDR3 nucleotides: TGTGCCAGCCAAACAGGGGCGGCTAACTATGGCTACACCTTC. Supplemented by reference TRBV19 and TRBJ1-2, the full variable domain reads DGGITQSPKYLFRKEGQNVTLSCEQNLNHDAMYWYRQDPGQGLRLIYYSQIVNDFQKGDIAEGYSVSREKKESFPLTVTSAQKNPTAFYLCASQTGAANYGYTFGSGTRLTVV.

The J gene is TRBJ2-2, the V gene TRBV28; D is perhaps TRBD1 (6 bases). The CDR3 spans 15 residues. Trimming removed 5 bases at V and 0 bases at J, with 10 bases between. Germline V gives CDR1 MDHEN, CDR2 SYDVKM. For the CDR3, the DNA is TGTGCCAGCAGTACAGGGCCACCGAACACCGGGGAGCTGTTTTTT. Translated, it gives CASSTGPPNTGELFF.

This clone has just one count. The chain is built from TRBV9 and TRBJ1-2; 7 bases line up with TRBD1. CDR1 and CDR2 from the germline V gene are SGDLS and YYNGEE. This CDR3 is 16 amino acids long. The V gene end was trimmed by 3 bases and the J gene end by 4 bases; junction bases not matched to a gene: 12. The CDR3 sequence is CASSAPSGGGSYGYTF. The DNA for the CDR3 is TGTGCCAGCAGCGCTCCCTCAGGAGGGGGCAGCTATGGCTACACCTTC.